This TCR beta chain was identified in a study of blood T cell repertoires in COVID-19. Germline V gives CDR1 MNHEY, CDR2 SVGAGI. CDR3 length: 15 amino acids. The V and J ends lost 7 bases and 4 bases, in that order; junction bases with no gene match: 6. Repertoires were generated with immunoSEQ multiplex PCR, while TCRdb's copy carries only in-frame clones and drops some. The sample holds over 50,000 clones, approximately 77% seen once. The sequencing sample was made of peripheral blood. The J gene is TRBJ2-2, the V gene TRBV6-5; 10 bases agree with TRBD2. The clonotype was recovered from a woman in her 70s with COVID-19, enrolled during active disease. The CDR3: CASTRASGGTGELFF. DNA of the CDR3: TGTGCCAGCACTCGGGCTAGCGGGGGCACCGGGGAGCTGTTTTTT.